This T cell receptor beta chain was profiled in a study of T cell responses to AZD1222 COVID-19 vaccine. On this clone: Its antigen is not known.

Notes on the study in general: Two doses of AZD1222 preceded a rise in Spike-specific TCR breadth and depth.

Repertoires were generated with immunoSEQ multiplex PCR, while TCRdb's copy carries only in-frame clones and drops some. The sample has 120,000 to 150,000 clones, 82% seen once; the top ten hold 3.5% to 5%. Per germline, CDR1 SQVTM and CDR2 ANQGSEA. The J segment lost 4 bases and the V segment lost 5 bases, leaving 10 bases of the junction unmatched. This CDR3 has 16 residues. This receptor was identified in an adult in good health. Here the sequenced sample was peripheral blood, taken on day 0 of MenACWY control vaccination. This chain uses TRBV29-1 with TRBJ2-1; 11 bases are shared with TRBD1. For the CDR3, the DNA is TGCAGCGTTCGGACAGGGGGCCCCGAAGGATACAATGAGCAGTTCTTC. This encodes CSVRTGGPEGYNEQFF.